The 17 T cell receptor beta chains below were found in one sample sequenced in a study of T cell responses to AZD1222 COVID-19 vaccine. Produced via immunoSEQ multiplex PCR; TCRdb's table is partial and in-frame only. The table has roughly 180,000 clones, 92% seen once. The sequences come from peripheral blood, collected 28 days after the second AZD1222 dose. The receptor set was obtained from an adult who received the AZD1222 COVID-19 vaccine.

In its sample, this clone was seen once. The CDR3 reads CAISPGQGLFLGNYEQYF. CDR3 coding DNA: TGTGCCATCAGTCCGGGACAGGGCCTCTTCCTCGGTAACTACGAGCAGTACTTC. V usage is TRBV10-3 and J usage is TRBJ2-7; 9 bases are shared with TRBD1. V lost 5 bases and J lost 3; bases outside the gene matches: 17. The germline V gene has CDR1 ENHRY and CDR2 SYGVKD. The CDR3 covers 18 residues.

The V call is TRBV28, the J call TRBJ1-5; D gene ambiguous. The V end was cut by 6 bases, the J end by 0 bases, with 9 bases between. Germline V gene data show CDR1 as MDHEN and CDR2 as SYDVKM. The CDR3 totals 14 residues. Here the CDR3 DNA reads TGTGCCAGCAGCGGCAGCTATAGCAATCAGCCCCAGCATTTT. Residues: CASSGSYSNQPQHF.

The rearrangement joins TRBV7-8 to TRBJ1-2; D call uncertain. Germline V gives CDR1 SGHVS, CDR2 FQNEAQ. CDR3 size: 15 residues. V was shortened by 5 bases and J by 4 bases, with 17 bases between the two germline ends. CDR3 sequence: CASSQERWGVYGYTF. As DNA, the CDR3 is TGTGCCAGCAGCCAAGAGAGGTGGGGAGTCTATGGCTACACCTTC.

The rearrangement joins TRBV14 to TRBJ2-1, with TRBD2 as a possible D gene (6 bases). The CDR3 contains 13 residues. The ends were cut back, 1 base at V and 8 bases at J, with 9 bases in the middle. CDR1 is SGHDN, CDR2 FVKESK, per germline. CDR3: CASSQGGDHEQFF. Written as DNA, the CDR3 is TGTGCCAGCAGCCAAGGGGGGGACCATGAGCAGTTCTTC.

The chain carries TRBV2 and TRBJ1-2; D not certain. CDR1 and CDR2 (germline): SNHLY, FYNNEI. The V end lost 4 bases, the J end lost 6 bases, and 15 bases lay between the germline ends. CDR3 size: 14 residues. CDR3 sequence: CASSGTAILNGYTF. The CDR3 nucleotides are TGTGCCAGCAGTGGGACGGCCATATTAAATGGCTACACCTTC.

The V gene is TRBV14, the J gene TRBJ2-7, with 15 bases matching TRBD2. V shed 11 bases and J 7 bases; nucleotides not matched to a gene: 9. The CDR3 has 14 residues. Germline V gene sequence: CDR1 SGHDN, CDR2 FVKESK. As DNA, the CDR3 is TGTGCCGGGACTAGCGGGGGGTCCCTCTGGGAGCAGTACTTC. It codes for CAGTSGGSLWEQYF.

This clone was picked up a small number of times. This sequence joins TRBV4-2 and TRBJ2-1; 8 positions agree with TRBD2. The V gene's germline CDR1 is LGHNA and CDR2 YNFKEQ. V lost 1 base to trimming and J lost 8 bases; unmatched junction nucleotides: 10. This CDR3 has 16 amino acids. CDR3 residues: CASSQALRGGADEQFF. CDR3 in DNA: TGTGCCAGCAGCCAAGCTCTCCGGGGGGGCGCGGATGAGCAGTTCTTC.

This clone was seen only once. The CDR3 loop reads CASSGSPTGLYGYTF. CDR3 nucleotides: TGTGCCAGCAGTGGGAGTCCGACAGGGCTCTATGGCTACACCTTC. This chain joins TRBV2 and TRBJ1-2; 7 bases are shared with TRBD1. The V segment lost 4 bases and the J segment 4 bases; nucleotides outside the gene matches: 9. Per the germline V gene, CDR1 is SNHLY and CDR2 is FYNNEI. This CDR3 has 15 amino acids.

V usage is TRBV30 and J usage is TRBJ1-5, with D hard to call. The CDR3 runs 11 residues. Germline values: CDR1 GTSNPN, CDR2 SVGIG (reference sequence). Trimming took 2 bases from V and 9 from J, leaving 8 bases between them. Here the CDR3 reads CAWSLLGPQHF. The DNA for the CDR3 is TGTGCCTGGAGTCTCTTAGGGCCCCAGCATTTT.

Here the CDR3 reads CASSPGQGAYYGYTF. The CDR3 bases are TGTGCCAGCAGCCCCGGACAGGGGGCTTACTATGGCTACACCTTC. The chain employs TRBV7-9 and TRBJ1-2, with 11 bases fitting TRBD1. Losses at the gene ends were 5 bases for V and 3 bases for J; bases not matched to a gene: 5. Germline CDR1 SEHNR, CDR2 FQNEAQ (reference sequence). The CDR3 runs to 15 residues.

The chain is built from TRBV5-1 and TRBJ1-2, with unresolved D. In germline, CDR1 is SGHRS, CDR2 YFSETQ. This CDR3 spans 15 amino acids. Trimming took off 4 bases at V and 0 bases at J, with 13 bases between the two ends. The CDR3 coding sequence is TGCGCCAGCAGCCTGACTGGGATCGCTAACTATGGCTACACCTTC. This codes for CASSLTGIANYGYTF.

The genes are TRBV27 and TRBJ2-1; the D call may be TRBD1 or TRBD2 (5 bases each). V was clipped by 0 bases and J by 4 bases, with 10 bases between them. The CDR3 runs 15 residues. Germline CDR1 is MNHEY and CDR2 is SMNVEV (reference sequence). The CDR3 DNA reads as TGTGCCAGCAGTTTATCAGGGACCCTTTACAATGAGCAGTTCTTC. Protein sequence: CASSLSGTLYNEQFF.

The chain recombines TRBV4-3 with TRBJ1-3, with TRBD1 matching 10 bases. The trim removed 3 bases at V and 4 bases at J, leaving 3 bases unmatched. The CDR3 is 15 amino acids. CDR1 LGHNA and CDR2 YSLEER come from the germline V gene. For the CDR3, the DNA is TGCGCCAGCAGCCAGGGGACAGGGGACGGAAACACCATATATTTT. It encodes CASSQGTGDGNTIYF.

V gene TRBV6-5 combines with J gene TRBJ2-7; 7 bases fit TRBD2. The V and J ends lost 7 bases and 3 bases, in that order; junction bases with no gene match: 3. CDR3 size: 12 residues. Per germline, CDR1 MNHEY and CDR2 SVGAGI. The CDR3 reads CASTSGIYEQYF. The CDR3 coding sequence is TGTGCCAGCACGAGCGGGATCTACGAGCAGTACTTC.

The chain is built from TRBV30 and TRBJ2-1; possible D gene TRBD2, 6 bases. Germline CDR1 GTSNPN, CDR2 SVGIG (reference sequence). This CDR3 has 16 residues. Trimming took 4 bases from V and 6 from J, leaving 22 bases between them. CDR3 DNA sequence: TGTGCCTGGACACGGGGCGGGCGGGACCTTCGCAATGAGCAGTTCTTC. It codes for CAWTRGGRDLRNEQFF.

V is TRBV4-3 and J is TRBJ1-6, with a weak D call TRBD1 (5 bases). The CDR3 is 18 amino acids. Germline loops: CDR1 LGHNA, CDR2 YSLEER. The V gene lost 1 base and the J gene lost 5 bases, with 18 bases spanning the gap. CDR3 sequence (DNA): TGCGCCAGCAGCCAAGTCCGGTCGACGGGAGGGGATAATTCACCCCTCCACTTT. Protein product: CASSQVRSTGGDNSPLHF.

The V call is TRBV7-2, the J call TRBJ2-7; tentative D call: TRBD2 (5 bases). This CDR3 region has 13 residues. Looked up from germline, CDR1 is SGHTA and CDR2 is FQGNSA. With 6 bases removed from V and 4 bases from J, the gap between germline ends came to 13 bases. CDR3 region: CASSPSGWYEQYF. CDR3 sequence (DNA): TGTGCCAGCAGTCCCTCGGGGTGGTACGAGCAGTACTTC.